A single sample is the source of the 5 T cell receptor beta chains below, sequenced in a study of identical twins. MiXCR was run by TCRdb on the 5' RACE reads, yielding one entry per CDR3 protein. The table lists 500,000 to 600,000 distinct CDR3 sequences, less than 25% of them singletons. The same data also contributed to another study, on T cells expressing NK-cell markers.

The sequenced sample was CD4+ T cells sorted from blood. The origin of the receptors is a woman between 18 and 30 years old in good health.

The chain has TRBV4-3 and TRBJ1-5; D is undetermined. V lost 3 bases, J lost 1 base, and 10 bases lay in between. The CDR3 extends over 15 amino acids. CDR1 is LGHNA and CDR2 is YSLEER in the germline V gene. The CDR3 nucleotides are TGCGCCAGCAGCCAGTACACCGGGAGCAATCAGCCCCAGCATTTT. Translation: CASSQYTGSNQPQHF.

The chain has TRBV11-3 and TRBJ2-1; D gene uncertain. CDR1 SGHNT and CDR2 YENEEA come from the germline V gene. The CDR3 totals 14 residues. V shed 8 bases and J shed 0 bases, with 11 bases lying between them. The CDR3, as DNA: TGTGCCAGCCAGTACGAGAGCTCCTACAATGAGCAGTTCTTC. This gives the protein CASQYESSYNEQFF.

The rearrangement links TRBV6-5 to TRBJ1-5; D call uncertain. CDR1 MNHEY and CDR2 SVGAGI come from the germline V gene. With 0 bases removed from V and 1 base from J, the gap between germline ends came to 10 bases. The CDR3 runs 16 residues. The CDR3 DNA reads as TGTGCCAGCAGTTACTCGGTCCAGACGAGCAATCAGCCCCAGCATTTT. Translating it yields CASSYSVQTSNQPQHF.

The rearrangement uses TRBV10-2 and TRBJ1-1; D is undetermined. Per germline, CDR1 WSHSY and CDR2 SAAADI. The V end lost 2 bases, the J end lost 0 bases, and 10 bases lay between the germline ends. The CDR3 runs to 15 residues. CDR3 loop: CASSEIWDVNTEAFF. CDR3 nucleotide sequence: TGCGCCAGCAGTGAGATATGGGATGTGAACACTGAAGCTTTCTTT.

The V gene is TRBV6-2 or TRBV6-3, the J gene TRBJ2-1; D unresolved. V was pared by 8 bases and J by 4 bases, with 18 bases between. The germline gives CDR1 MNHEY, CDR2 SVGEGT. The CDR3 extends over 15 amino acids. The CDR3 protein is CASRRAPEVYNEQFF. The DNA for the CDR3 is TGTGCCAGCCGACGCGCCCCAGAAGTTTACAATGAGCAGTTCTTC.